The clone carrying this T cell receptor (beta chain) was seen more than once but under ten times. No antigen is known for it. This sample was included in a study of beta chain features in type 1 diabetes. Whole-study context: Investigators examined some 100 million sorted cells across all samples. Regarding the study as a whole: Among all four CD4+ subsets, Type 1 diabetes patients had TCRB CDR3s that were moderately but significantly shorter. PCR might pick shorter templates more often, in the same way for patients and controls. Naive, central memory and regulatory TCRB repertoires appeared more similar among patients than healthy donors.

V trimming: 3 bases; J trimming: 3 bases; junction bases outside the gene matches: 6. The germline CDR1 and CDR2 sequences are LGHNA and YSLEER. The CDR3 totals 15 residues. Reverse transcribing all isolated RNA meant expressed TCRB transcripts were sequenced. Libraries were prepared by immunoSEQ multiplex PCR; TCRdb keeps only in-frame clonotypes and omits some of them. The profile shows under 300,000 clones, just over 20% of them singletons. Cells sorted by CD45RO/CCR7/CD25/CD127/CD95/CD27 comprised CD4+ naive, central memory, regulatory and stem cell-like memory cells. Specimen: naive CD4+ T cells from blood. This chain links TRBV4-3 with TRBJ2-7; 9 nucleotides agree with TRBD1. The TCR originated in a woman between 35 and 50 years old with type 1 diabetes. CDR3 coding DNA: TGCGCCAGCAGCCAGGGGGACAGGGCCTTCTACGAGCAGTACTTC. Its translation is CASSQGDRAFYEQYF.